What follows describes a single T cell receptor beta chain. The target antigen is unknown. The data were taken from a study of T cell repertoires in cytomegalovirus infection. Study summary: The public TCR beta signatures pointed to both CMV infection and matching HLA type. Overall study findings and caveats: The ex vivo response showed dominance by HLA-C-restricted CMV-specific TCR beta clonotypes.

TCRdb recomputed calls from the reads with MiXCR, one row per CDR3 protein. The sample lists fewer than 950,000 distinct CDR3 sequences; over 25% were seen once. Trimming left V 1 base short and J 6 bases short, with 13 bases between. Germline lookup yields CDR1 DFQATT and CDR2 SNEGSKA (reference sequence). The CDR3 length is 14 residues. The starting material was cultured CD8+ T cells from PBMCs, obtained from culture after CMV antigen stimulation. This sequence originates from a human donor in good health (CMV status not recorded). Some clones in this sample may be carry-over from other donors' samples. The rearrangement links TRBV20-1 to TRBJ1-5; a possible D gene is TRBD1 (5 bases). This chain's CDR3 is CSARVRGDLQPQHF. The CDR3 DNA sequence: TGCAGTGCTAGAGTAAGAGGGGATCTTCAGCCCCAGCATTTT.